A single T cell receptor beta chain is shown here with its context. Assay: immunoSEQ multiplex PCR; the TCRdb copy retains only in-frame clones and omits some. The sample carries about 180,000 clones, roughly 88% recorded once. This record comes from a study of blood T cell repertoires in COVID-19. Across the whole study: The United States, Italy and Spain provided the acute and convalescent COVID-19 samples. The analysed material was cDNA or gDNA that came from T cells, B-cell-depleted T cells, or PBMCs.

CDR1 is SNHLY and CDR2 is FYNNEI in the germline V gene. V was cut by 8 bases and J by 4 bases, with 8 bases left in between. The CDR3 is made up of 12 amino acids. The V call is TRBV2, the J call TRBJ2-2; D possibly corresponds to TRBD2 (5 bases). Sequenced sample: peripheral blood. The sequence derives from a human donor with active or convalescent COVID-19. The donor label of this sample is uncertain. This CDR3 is CASAEGTGELFF. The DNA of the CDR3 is TGTGCCAGCGCCGAGGGCACCGGGGAGCTGTTTTTT.